The subject of this entry is one T cell receptor beta chain. Trimming shortened V by 7 bases and J by 3 bases, and 13 bases separated the two germline ends. This CDR3 is 13 amino acids long. Germline values: CDR1 SQVTM, CDR2 ANQGSEA. This entry comes from a study of blood T cell repertoires in COVID-19. Turning to the study itself: Spain, Italy and the United States supplied samples that represented acute and convalescent COVID-19. In each case, the material was cDNA or gDNA derived from T cells, B-cell-depleted T cells, or PBMCs.

The protocol was immunoSEQ multiplex PCR, while the TCRdb copy is restricted to in-frame clones and leaves out a portion. Found here are approximately 280,000 clones, roughly 86% of them singletons; the top ten hold roughly 2.1%. The sample taken for sequencing was peripheral blood. The receptor was isolated from a woman in her twenties or thirties who had recovered from COVID-19. The chain is built from TRBV29-1 and TRBJ1-3; D perhaps matches TRBD1 (6 bases). For the CDR3, the DNA is TGCAGCGGCGTACAGGGAAGTGGAAACACCATATATTTT. Translating it yields CSGVQGSGNTIYF.